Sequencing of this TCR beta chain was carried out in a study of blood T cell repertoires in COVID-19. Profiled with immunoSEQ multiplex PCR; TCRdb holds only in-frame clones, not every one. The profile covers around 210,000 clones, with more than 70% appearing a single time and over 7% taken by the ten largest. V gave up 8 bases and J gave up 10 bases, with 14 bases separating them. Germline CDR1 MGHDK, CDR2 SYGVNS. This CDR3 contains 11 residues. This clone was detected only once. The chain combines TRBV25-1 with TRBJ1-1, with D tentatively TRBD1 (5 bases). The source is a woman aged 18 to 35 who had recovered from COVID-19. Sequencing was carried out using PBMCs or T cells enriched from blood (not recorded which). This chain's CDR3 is CASVSGWRAFF. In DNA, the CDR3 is TGTGCCAGCGTTTCAGGGTGGCGAGCTTTCTTT. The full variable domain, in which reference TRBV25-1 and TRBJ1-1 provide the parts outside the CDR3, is EADIYQTPRYLVIGTGKKITLECSQTMGHDKMYWYQQDPGMELHLIHYSYGVNSTEKGDLSSESTVSRIRTEHFPLTLESARPSHTSQYLCASVSGWRAFFGQGTRLTVV.